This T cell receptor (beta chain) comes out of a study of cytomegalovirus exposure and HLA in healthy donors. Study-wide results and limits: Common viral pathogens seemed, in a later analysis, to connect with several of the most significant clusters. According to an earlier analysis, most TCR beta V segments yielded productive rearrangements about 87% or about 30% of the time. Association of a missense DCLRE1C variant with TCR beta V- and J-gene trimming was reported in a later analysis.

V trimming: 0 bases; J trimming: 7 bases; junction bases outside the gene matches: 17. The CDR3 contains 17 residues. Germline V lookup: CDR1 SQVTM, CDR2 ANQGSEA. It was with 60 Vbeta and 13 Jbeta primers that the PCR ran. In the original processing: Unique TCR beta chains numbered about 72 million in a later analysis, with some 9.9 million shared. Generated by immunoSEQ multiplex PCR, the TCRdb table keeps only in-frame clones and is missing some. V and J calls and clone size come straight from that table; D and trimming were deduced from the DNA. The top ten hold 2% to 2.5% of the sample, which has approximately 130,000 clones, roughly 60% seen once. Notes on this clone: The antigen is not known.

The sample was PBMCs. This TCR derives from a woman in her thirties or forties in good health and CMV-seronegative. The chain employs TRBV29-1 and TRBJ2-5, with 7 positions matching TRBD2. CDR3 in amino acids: CSVEETLPSGRMGTQYF. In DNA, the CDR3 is TGCAGCGTTGAAGAAACTTTACCTAGCGGTCGAATGGGGACCCAGTACTTC.